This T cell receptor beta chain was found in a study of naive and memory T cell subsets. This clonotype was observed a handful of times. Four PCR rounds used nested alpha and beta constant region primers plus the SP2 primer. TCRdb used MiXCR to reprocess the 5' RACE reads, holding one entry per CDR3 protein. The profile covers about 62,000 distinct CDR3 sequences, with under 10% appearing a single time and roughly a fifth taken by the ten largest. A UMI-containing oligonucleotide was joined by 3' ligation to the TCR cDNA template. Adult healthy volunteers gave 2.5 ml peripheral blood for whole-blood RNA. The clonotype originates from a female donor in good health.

For the CDR3, the DNA is TGTGCCAGCAGCCGACTAGGCTCCTACAATGAGCAGTTCTTC. Translating gives CASSRLGSYNEQFF. The chain carries TRBV27 and TRBJ2-1; TRBD2 is a possible D gene (6 bases). The CDR3 contains 14 residues. Germline values: CDR1 MNHEY, CDR2 SMNVEV (reference sequence). V was shortened by 6 bases and J by 0 bases, with 9 bases between the two germline ends.